This TCR beta chain is from a study of cytomegalovirus exposure and HLA in healthy donors. Amplification used 60 Vbeta primers and 13 Jbeta primers. TCRdb's copy holds only in-frame clones and misses some; the assay was immunoSEQ multiplex PCR. Of roughly 130,000 clones in the sample, about 80% were seen once. Germline CDR1 reads PRHDT; CDR2 reads FYEKMQ (reference sequence). The CDR3 runs 13 residues. Note on this clone: The junction departs from the called germline gene at one end, perhaps through a read error.

The rearrangement joins TRBV13 to TRBJ2-4; TRBD1 agrees at 9 bases. The TCR originated in a male donor in good health and CMV-seronegative. The sequencing input was PBMCs. The CDR3 sequence is CAKPRDRVNSQYF. In DNA form, the CDR3 reads TGTGCCAAACCCCGGGACAGGGTGAACAGTCAGTACTTC.